Shown below are 5 T cell receptor beta chains from a single sample sequenced in a study of control samples from healthy donors and cancer patients. Sequenced by immunoSEQ multiplex PCR; TCRdb stores in-frame clones only, minus some. The table has approximately 28,000 clones, roughly 91% seen once; the top ten hold approximately 12%. The source material was PBMCs. The receptors stem from a man aged 50 to 59 with lung cancer.

The chain is built from TRBV28 and TRBJ2-5; D possibly corresponds to TRBD1 (5 bases). The CDR3 runs to 13 residues. The germline V gene encodes CDR1 MDHEN and CDR2 SYDVKM. Trimming stripped 6 bases from V and 5 bases from J, with 13 bases between. The CDR3 region has the DNA TGTGCCAGCAGACAAGGGGTCTGGGAGACCCAGTACTTC. Amino acid sequence: CASRQGVWETQYF.

The chain carries TRBV9 and TRBJ2-3, with TRBD2 matching over 8 bases. From germline, CDR1 is SGDLS and CDR2 YYNGEE. Trimming removed 3 bases from V and 0 bases from J; junction bases left unmatched: 9. This CDR3 is 17 amino acids long. The CDR3 DNA is TGTGCCAGCAGCGAGAGGGCGGGGGGCTTTAGCACAGATACGCAGTATTTT. It translates to CASSERAGGFSTDTQYF.

This chain joins TRBV5-1 and TRBJ2-7; 9 bases align to TRBD1. V was clipped by 1 base and J by 6 bases; unmatched bases: 8. Germline-derived CDR1 and CDR2 are SGHRS and YFSETQ. There are 15 residues in the CDR3. The CDR3 DNA is TGCGCCAGCAGCTTGCTTGAGGGACAGGGAGCCGAGCAGTACTTC. Translated, it gives CASSLLEGQGAEQYF.

The genes are TRBV9 and TRBJ2-2; D gene uncertain. With 0 bases removed from V and 8 bases from J, the gap between germline ends came to 11 bases. Germline CDR1 is SGDLS and CDR2 is YYNGEE. The CDR3 covers 14 residues. This chain's CDR3 is CASSVGSGPGELFF. For the CDR3, the DNA is TGTGCCAGCAGCGTAGGAAGTGGTCCTGGGGAGCTGTTTTTT.

The J gene is TRBJ1-2, the V gene TRBV6-5; D ambiguous. Looked up from germline, CDR1 is MNHEY and CDR2 is SVGAGI. V was clipped by 7 bases and J by 2 bases, with 14 bases between them. The CDR3 contains 14 residues. The CDR3 DNA sequence: TGTGCCAGCAACGCGGGCAGTGAGAACTATGGCTACACCTTC. Protein product: CASNAGSENYGYTF.